This T cell receptor (beta chain) originates from a study of CD8 T cells in ankylosing spondylitis. Study findings and constraints: Relatively rare in peripheral blood, disease-linked clones were also CD8+.

This CDR3 has 16 amino acids. Losses at the gene ends were 7 bases for V and 5 bases for J; bases not matched to a gene: 11. Germline assignment: CDR1 SGHRS and CDR2 YFSETQ. Comment on this clonotype: No antigen is known for it.

The authors made TCR beta libraries by quantitative 5'-RACE with molecular barcodes. One entry per CDR3 protein, called by TCRdb with MiXCR from the 5' RACE reads. The table includes about 120,000 distinct CDR3 sequences, roughly 15% detected once. The chain couples TRBV5-1 to TRBJ2-7; 14 bases align to TRBD2. This clonotype was sampled from a female donor with ankylosing spondylitis or in good health (not recorded which). The sequenced sample was blood, either unsorted or a sorted T cell fraction (not recorded which). CDR3 sequence (DNA): TGCGCCAGCCAAGAGGGGACTAGCGGGAGTTCCCACGAGCAGTACTTC. It codes for CASQEGTSGSSHEQYF.